This T cell receptor beta chain is drawn from a study of beta chain features in type 1 diabetes (dated by TCRdb to about 2018). About the investigation overall: Mean age, gender distribution, total cell number and subset yield did not differ between patients and healthy donors. Regulatory and stem cell-like memory subsets were isolated from only 8 patients and roughly 8 healthy donors, whereas naive and central memory subsets came from all 28 donors. A total of about 100 million sorted cells were examined across all samples, and RNA yield correlated strongly with the number of cells per subset. The study compared the TCRB repertoires of sorted circulating CD4+ T cell subsets in recently diagnosed type 1 diabetes patients with those in matched healthy donors.

V has 1 base trimmed and J has 5 bases trimmed; junction bases matching no gene number 3. CDR1 and CDR2, per the germline V gene (reference sequence), are LNHNV and YYDKDF. The CDR3 starts with the cysteine, ends with the phenylalanine, and has 15 residues. Just the 45-base CDR3 DNA is kept, in frame starting at base 1. This clone was seen a few times. No antigen is known for it. Qualities for individual bases were not recorded, and no much larger clone is one base off. Each donor gave one peripheral blood draw, about 110 mL on average, collected into heparinised tubes. A BD FACSAria II was used to sort naive, central memory, regulatory and stem cell-like memory CD4+ T cells with a panel that included CD45RO, CCR7, CD25, CD127, CD95 and CD27. Every sorted population had a purity above 95%. Right away, PBMCs were isolated by Lymphoprep density gradient centrifugation and were stained directly, with no culture step. So that batch effects would be minimized, each experiment stained and sorted samples in pairs, pairing one healthy donor with one patient.

All of the isolated RNA was reverse transcribed with the High Capacity cDNA Reverse Transcription Kit, so expressed TCRB transcripts were sequenced. Deep immunoSEQ sequencing was applied to naive, central memory and regulatory T cell samples, giving an average of approximately 3.8 million total reads per sample. Sorted cells were lysed in RLT buffer and RNA was extracted with DNase-treated RNeasy Micro or Mini kits, depending on cell number. To prevent cross-contamination, each cell subset was processed individually, whereas patient and healthy donor samples were processed jointly. Using the immunoSEQ multiplex PCR, TCRB sequences were amplified from cDNA into 87-bp fragments spanning the CDR3 region. Amplicons were sequenced on the Illumina HiSeq platform. In the source study's methods: PCR bias was corrected computationally using synthetic template baselines, and reads within Hamming distance 2 were collapsed, with unmergeable singletons discarded. Reads were aligned against IMGT to assign V, D and J genes, CDR3 length and insertions or deletions at six rearrangement sites. Clonotype counts were normalized to sorted cell number within each subset before computing true diversity and Gini coefficients with the tcR R package. The overlap coefficient, calculated on TCRB nucleotide sequences, was used to measure repertoire sharing. TCRdb took over this immuneACCESS table, retaining in-frame rearrangements with V and J assigned. Such tables are incomplete; in checked studies, under half of the missing clones stem from an unresolved V gene, and the remainder is unexplained. V and J calls and clone size are those listed in that table; D and trimming were worked out from the DNA. For this sample there are more than 100,000 clones; about 16% appear just once. The ten largest account for 2.3% of the sample.

General study outcomes and caveats: Type 1 diabetes patients showed a moderate but significant shortening of TCRB CDR3 length in all four CD4+ subsets. Because small numbers of individuals were included in the HLA sub-analyses, any influence of HLA type on TCRB rearrangement was left unresolved. Because cDNA rather than genomic DNA was sequenced, highly expressing activated cells could have been over-represented, although no difference in activation and CD3 levels was found between groups. Fewer insertions and more nucleotide deletions at VDJ recombination sites were observed in patients with type 1 diabetes, implying thymic rearrangement abnormalities. PCR may preferentially amplify shorter templates, but because patient and control samples were amplified and corrected together, any resulting skew would affect both groups equally. Naive, central memory and regulatory TCRB repertoires appeared more similar among patients than among healthy donors.

Sequences were obtained from central memory CD4+ T cells from blood. This receptor was taken from a man aged 25 to 40 with type 1 diabetes. The V and J segments used are TRBV15 and TRBJ2-1; 9 bases in between match TRBD2. The CDR3 here reads CATSRAGGGDNEQFF. The bases are TGTGCCACCAGCAGAGCCGGCGGGGGGGACAATGAGCAGTTCTTC.